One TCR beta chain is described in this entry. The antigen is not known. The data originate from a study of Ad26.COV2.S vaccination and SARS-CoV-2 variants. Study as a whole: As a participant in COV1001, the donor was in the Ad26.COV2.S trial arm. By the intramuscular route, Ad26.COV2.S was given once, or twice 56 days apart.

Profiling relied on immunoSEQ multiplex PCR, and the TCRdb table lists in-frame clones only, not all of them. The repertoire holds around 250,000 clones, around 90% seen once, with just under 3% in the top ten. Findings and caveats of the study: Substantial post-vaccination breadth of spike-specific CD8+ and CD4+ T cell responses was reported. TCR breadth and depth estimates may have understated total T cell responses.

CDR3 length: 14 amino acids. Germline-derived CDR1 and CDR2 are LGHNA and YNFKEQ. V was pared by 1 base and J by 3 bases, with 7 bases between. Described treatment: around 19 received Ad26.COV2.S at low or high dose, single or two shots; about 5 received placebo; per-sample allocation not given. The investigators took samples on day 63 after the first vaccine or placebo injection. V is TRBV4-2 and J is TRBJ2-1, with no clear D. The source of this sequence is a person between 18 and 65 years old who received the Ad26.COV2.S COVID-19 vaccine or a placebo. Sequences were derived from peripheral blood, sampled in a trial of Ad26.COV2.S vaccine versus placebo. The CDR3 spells CASSQAGLYNEQFF. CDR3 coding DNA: TGTGCCAGCAGCCAAGCGGGCCTCTACAATGAGCAGTTCTTC.